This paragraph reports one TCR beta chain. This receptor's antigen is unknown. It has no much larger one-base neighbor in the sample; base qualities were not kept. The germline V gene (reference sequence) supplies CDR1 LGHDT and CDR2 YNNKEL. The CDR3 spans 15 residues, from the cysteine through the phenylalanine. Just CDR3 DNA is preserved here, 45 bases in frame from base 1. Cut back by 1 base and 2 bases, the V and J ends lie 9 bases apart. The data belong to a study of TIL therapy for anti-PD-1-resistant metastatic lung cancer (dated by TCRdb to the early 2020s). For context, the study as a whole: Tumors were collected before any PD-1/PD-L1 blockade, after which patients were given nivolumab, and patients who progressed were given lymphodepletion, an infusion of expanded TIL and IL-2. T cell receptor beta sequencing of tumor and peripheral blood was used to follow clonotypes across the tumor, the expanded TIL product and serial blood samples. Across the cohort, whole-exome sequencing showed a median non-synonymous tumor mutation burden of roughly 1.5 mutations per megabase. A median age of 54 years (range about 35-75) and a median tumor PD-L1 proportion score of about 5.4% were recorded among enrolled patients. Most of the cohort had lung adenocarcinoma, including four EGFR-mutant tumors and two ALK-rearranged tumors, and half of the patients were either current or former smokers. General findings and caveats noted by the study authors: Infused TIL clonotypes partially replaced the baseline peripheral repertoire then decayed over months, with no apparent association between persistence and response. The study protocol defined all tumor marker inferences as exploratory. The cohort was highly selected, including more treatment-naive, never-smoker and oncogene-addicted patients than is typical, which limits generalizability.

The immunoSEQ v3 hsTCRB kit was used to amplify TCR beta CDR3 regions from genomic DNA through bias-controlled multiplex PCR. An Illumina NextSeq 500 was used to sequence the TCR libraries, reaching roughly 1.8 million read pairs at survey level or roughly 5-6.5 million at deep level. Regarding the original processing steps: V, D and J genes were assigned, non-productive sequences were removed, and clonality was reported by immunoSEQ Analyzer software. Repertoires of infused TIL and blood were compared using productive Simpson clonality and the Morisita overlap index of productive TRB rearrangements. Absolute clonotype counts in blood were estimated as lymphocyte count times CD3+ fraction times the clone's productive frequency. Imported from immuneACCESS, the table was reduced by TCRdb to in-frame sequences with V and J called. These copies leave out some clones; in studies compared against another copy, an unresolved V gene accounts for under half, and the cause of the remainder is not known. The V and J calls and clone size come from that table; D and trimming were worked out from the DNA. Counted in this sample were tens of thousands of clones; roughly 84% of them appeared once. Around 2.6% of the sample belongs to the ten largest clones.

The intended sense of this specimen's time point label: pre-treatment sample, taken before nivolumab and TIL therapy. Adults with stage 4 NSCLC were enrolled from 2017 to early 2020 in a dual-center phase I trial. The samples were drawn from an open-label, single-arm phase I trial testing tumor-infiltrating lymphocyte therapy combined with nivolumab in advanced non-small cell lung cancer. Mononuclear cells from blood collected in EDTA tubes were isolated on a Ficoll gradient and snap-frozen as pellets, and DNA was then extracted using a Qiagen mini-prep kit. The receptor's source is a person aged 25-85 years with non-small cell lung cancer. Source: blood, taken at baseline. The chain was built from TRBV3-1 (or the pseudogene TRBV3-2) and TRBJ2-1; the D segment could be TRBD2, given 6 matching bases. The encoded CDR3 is CASSQGLVAYNEQFF. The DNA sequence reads TGTGCCAGCAGCCAAGGACTAGTAGCCTACAATGAGCAGTTCTTC.